These 17 T cell receptor beta chains share one sample of origin, sequenced in a study of blood T cells in healthy people across ages. Combining a sample-barcoded 5' primer with a J-beta primer mix, a second PCR ran for roughly 7 to 11 cycles. A single record per CDR3 protein comes from TCRdb applying MiXCR to the 5' RACE reads. This table has about 670,000 distinct CDR3 sequences, 52% appearing once. Sequencing was carried out using blood. These receptors originate from a woman of 80 years or more in good health.

This clonotype was seen many times. This chain joins TRBV20-1 and TRBJ2-5; 8 nucleotides align to TRBD2. The ends lost 4 bases at V and 5 bases at J; junction bases unmatched: 6. This CDR3 region has 13 residues. Germline lookup yields CDR1 DFQATT and CDR2 SNEGSKA (reference sequence). CDR3 protein: CSATRPGGETQYF. In DNA form, the CDR3 reads TGCAGTGCTACCAGACCGGGAGGGGAGACCCAGTACTTC.

The chain is built from TRBV3-1 and TRBJ1-1; D perhaps matches TRBD1 (6 bases). Looked up from germline, CDR1 is LGHDT and CDR2 is YNNKEL (reference sequence). The CDR3 loop spans 15 amino acids. V was shortened by 3 bases and J by 10 bases, with 21 bases between the two germline ends. In DNA, the CDR3 is TGTGCCAGCAGCCAGGACAGTCTACCCAATCCCGCAGCTTTCTTT. Amino acid sequence: CASSQDSLPNPAAFF. The entire variable domain, with the rest obtained from reference TRBV3-1 and TRBJ1-1, is as follows: DTAVSQTPKYLVTQMGNDKSIKCEQNLGHDTMYWYKQDSKKFLKIMFSYNNKELIINETVPNRFSPKSPDKAHLNLHINSLELGDSAVYFCASSQDSLPNPAAFFGQGTRLTVV.

Worth noting for this clonotype: A much larger clonotype is one base distant, so this may be a read error. This chain connects TRBV5-1 to TRBJ2-1; TRBD2 matches 12 bases. V shed 4 bases, J shed 13 bases, and the junction held 12 bases outside the gene matches. CDR1 is SGHRS, CDR2 YFSETQ, per germline. The CDR3 covers 15 residues. In DNA, the CDR3 is TGCGCCAGCAGCACGACTAGCGGGAGCTTTGAGACCCAGTTCTTC. Its translation is CASSTTSGSFETQFF.

The chain employs TRBV28 and TRBJ2-7; 9 positions match TRBD2. Germline loops: CDR1 MDHEN, CDR2 SYDVKM. V gave up 3 bases and J gave up 3 bases; unmatched junction bases: 6. The CDR3 has 15 amino acids. In nucleotides, the CDR3 is TGTGCCAGCAGTTTGAGCCTAGCGGGAATCTACGAGCAGTACTTC. Protein: CASSLSLAGIYEQYF. Supplemented by reference TRBV28 and TRBJ2-7, the full variable domain reads DVKVTQSSRYLVKRTGEKVFLECVQDMDHENMFWYRQDPGLGLRLIYFSYDVKMKEKGDIPEGYSVSREKKERFSLILESASTNQTSMYLCASSLSLAGIYEQYFGPGTRLTVT.

This clonotype was picked up one time. The V call is TRBV27, the J call TRBJ2-5; D may match TRBD1 or TRBD2 (6 bases each). V was trimmed by 3 bases and J by 11 bases, leaving 19 bases between them. CDR1 and CDR2 (germline): MNHEY, SMNVEV (reference sequence). The CDR3 totals 14 residues. CDR3 protein: CASSFTGTYNDQYF. In nucleotides, the CDR3 is TGTGCCAGCAGTTTCACAGGGACTTACAATGATCAGTACTTC.

The rearrangement uses TRBV30 and TRBJ1-2; perhaps TRBD1 as D (5 bases). Between the trimmed V and J ends, which lost 1 base and 8 bases, there was a span of 14 bases. Germline assignment: CDR1 GTSNPN and CDR2 SVGIG (reference sequence). The CDR3 sequence is 13 residues long. The CDR3 region is CAWSDPPGSGYTF. In DNA form, the CDR3 reads TGTGCCTGGAGTGACCCCCCAGGGAGCGGCTACACCTTC.

This rearrangement joins TRBV6-6 to TRBJ2-1; 7 bases line up with TRBD2. Germline CDR1 is MNHNY and CDR2 is SVGAGI (reference sequence). Losses at the gene ends were 6 bases for V and 12 bases for J; bases not matched to a gene: 5. The CDR3 runs 11 residues. The CDR3 reads CASSLLALQFF. In nucleotides, the CDR3 is TGTGCCAGCAGCCTACTAGCGCTGCAGTTCTTC.

This clonotype was picked up many times. J is TRBJ2-1 and V is TRBV29-1; tentative D call: TRBD2 (7 bases). This CDR3 has 14 amino acids. V dropped 3 bases and J dropped 0 bases, with 9 bases sitting between them. CDR1 is SQVTM, CDR2 ANQGSEA, per germline. CDR3: CSVDGGLSYNEQFF. The CDR3 coding sequence is TGCAGCGTTGACGGGGGGCTCTCCTACAATGAGCAGTTCTTC.

This clonotype came up a few times. V gene TRBV2 combines with J gene TRBJ2-1, with 8 bases lining up with TRBD2. V lost 5 bases, J lost 4 bases, and 7 bases stayed unmatched. Germline CDR1 is SNHLY and CDR2 is FYNNEI. The CDR3 contains 15 residues. This CDR3 reads CASSTGGAGYNEQFF. CDR3 nucleotides: TGTGCCAGCAGTACCGGGGGGGCTGGTTACAATGAGCAGTTCTTC. Full variable domain (remainder filled in from reference TRBV2 and TRBJ2-1): EPEVTQTPSHQVTQMGQEVILRCVPISNHLYFYWYRQILGQKVEFLVSFYNNEISEKSEIFDDQFSVERPDGSNFTLKIRSTKLEDSAMYFCASSTGGAGYNEQFFGPGTRLTVL.

This clonotype was counted ten times or more. The chain uses TRBV7-3 and TRBJ2-7; D perhaps matches TRBD1 (5 bases). This CDR3 contains 15 residues. Germline CDR1 is SGHTA and CDR2 is FQGTGA. V lost 5 bases, J lost 3 bases, and 17 bases lay in between. The CDR3 nucleotides are TGTGCCAGCAGCCCTGGACATTCACCAGTCTACGAGCAGTACTTC. Its translation: CASSPGHSPVYEQYF. The whole variable domain, filled in from reference TRBV7-3 and TRBJ2-7, reads GAGVSQTPSNKVTEKGKYVELRCDPISGHTALYWYRQSLGQGPEFLIYFQGTGAADDSGLPNDRFFAVRPEGSVSTLKIQRTERGDSAVYLCASSPGHSPVYEQYFGPGTRLTVT.

The chain uses TRBV29-1 and TRBJ2-2; 10 bases are shared with TRBD1. CDR3 size: 13 residues. Trimming at V came to 7 bases and at J to 4 bases, leaving 3 bases not matched to a gene. Germline CDR1 is SQVTM and CDR2 is ANQGSEA. The CDR3 loop is CSAWTGGTGELFF. CDR3 nucleotide sequence: TGCAGCGCCTGGACAGGGGGCACCGGGGAGCTGTTTTTT.

The chain uses TRBV5-6 and TRBJ1-2; D gene ambiguous. CDR1 is SGHDT and CDR2 is YYEEEE in the germline V gene. This CDR3 has 15 amino acids. The ends were cut back, 4 bases at V and 0 bases at J, with 13 bases in the middle. The DNA for the CDR3 is TGTGCCAGCAGCCCACTAGGGTCAACTAACTATGGCTACACCTTC. Amino acids: CASSPLGSTNYGYTF.

The rearrangement links TRBV2 to TRBJ2-1, with D possibly being TRBD1 (5 bases). Germline V gene sequence: CDR1 SNHLY, CDR2 FYNNEI. The CDR3 spans 14 residues. Trimming removed 6 bases from V and 4 bases from J, with 13 bases in between. CDR3 coding DNA: TGTGCCAGCAGGTCGAGGACAACTTACAATGAGCAGTTCTTC. Translated: CASRSRTTYNEQFF.

The genes are TRBV10-3 and TRBJ2-1, with 11 bases identical to TRBD1. This CDR3 spans 15 amino acids. After removal of 7 bases from V and 6 bases from J, the junction contained 8 bases not matched to a gene. Germline V gene data show CDR1 as ENHRY and CDR2 as SYGVKD. The CDR3: CAIKGGQGGPNEQFF. CDR3 DNA sequence: TGTGCCATCAAGGGGGGACAGGGGGGGCCCAATGAGCAGTTCTTC.

The chain has TRBV5-1 and TRBJ2-3; 7 bases are shared with TRBD1. This CDR3 contains 15 residues. The trim removed 0 bases at V and 3 bases at J, leaving 4 bases unmatched. Germline CDR1 and CDR2: SGHRS and YFSETQ. The CDR3 loop reads CASSLVGQQTDTQYF. The CDR3 nucleotides read TGCGCCAGCAGCTTGGTGGGACAGCAGACAGATACGCAGTATTTT.

The gene calls are TRBV5-1 and TRBJ2-3, with 9 bases matching TRBD2. The CDR3 sequence is 16 residues long. Germline loops: CDR1 SGHRS, CDR2 YFSETQ. V shed 5 bases and J 2 bases; nucleotides not matched to a gene: 9. CDR3 amino acids: CASRESSGGSTDTQYF. The CDR3 DNA follows: TGCGCCAGCAGGGAATCGAGCGGGGGGTCCACAGATACGCAGTATTTT.

This clonotype was detected once. The rearrangement links TRBV28 to TRBJ2-1; 9 bases match TRBD1. Germline CDR1 and CDR2: MDHEN and SYDVKM. The junction had 9 bases not matched to a gene; V was cut back by 5 bases and J by 4 bases. This CDR3 contains 16 residues. CDR3 bases: TGTGCCAGCAGTCCCGCCGGGACAGGGCGATACAATGAGCAGTTCTTC. Protein product: CASSPAGTGRYNEQFF. The full variable domain, with the rest looked up from reference TRBV28 and TRBJ2-1, is DVKVTQSSRYLVKRTGEKVFLECVQDMDHENMFWYRQDPGLGLRLIYFSYDVKMKEKGDIPEGYSVSREKKERFSLILESASTNQTSMYLCASSPAGTGRYNEQFFGPGTRLTVL.